Listed here are 7 T cell receptor beta chains from one sample, sequenced in a study of vaccination effects on CD4 cells after COVID-19. No antigens are known for them. Cells that had been cultured for roughly 9 days were the source of isolated CD4+ T cells. Participants were vaccinated with two doses of either the BNT162b2 or mRNA-1273 vaccine. The protocol was immunoSEQ multiplex PCR, while the TCRdb copy is restricted to in-frame clones and leaves out a portion. The sample has more than 60,000 clones, around 70% seen once; the top ten hold roughly 2%. The input for sequencing was CD4+ T cells from PBMCs cultured without peptide, taken after COVID-19 vaccination. The receptors come from a human donor who received a COVID-19 vaccine.

The rearrangement joins TRBV7-2 to TRBJ1-6; TRBD1 aligns across 7 bases. V shed 4 bases and J 7 bases; nucleotides not matched to a gene: 4. The CDR3 contains 14 residues. CDR1 is SGHTA, CDR2 FQGNSA, per germline. DNA for the CDR3: TGTGCCAGCAGCTCACAGGGGCTAAATTCACCCCTCCACTTT. Residues: CASSSQGLNSPLHF.

The chain is built from TRBV5-1 and TRBJ2-5; D ambiguous. This CDR3 region has 14 residues. Germline CDR1 and CDR2: SGHRS and YFSETQ. V dropped 0 bases and J dropped 5 bases, with 11 bases sitting between them. The CDR3 DNA follows: TGCGCCAGCAGCTTGGATTCGACTGGGGAGACCCAGTACTTC. This codes for CASSLDSTGETQYF.

V gene TRBV30 combines with J gene TRBJ2-4, with TRBD1 matching over 9 bases. This CDR3 has 15 residues. The V gene end was trimmed by 4 bases and the J gene end by 6 bases; junction bases not matched to a gene: 10. Germline values: CDR1 GTSNPN, CDR2 SVGIG (reference sequence). The chain's CDR3 is CAWTPGTGLGNIQYF. CDR3 DNA: TGTGCCTGGACTCCCGGGACAGGGCTTGGAAACATTCAGTACTTC.

The rearrangement joins TRBV12-5 to TRBJ1-3; a weak D match, TRBD1 (5 bases). Trimming took off 6 bases at V and 1 base at J, with 10 bases between the two ends. In germline, CDR1 is LGHNT, CDR2 FRNRAP. CDR3 length: 14 amino acids. CDR3 sequence (DNA): TGTGCTAGTGGCTTCGGGGGGTCTGGAAACACCATATATTTT. This translates into CASGFGGSGNTIYF.

The V gene is TRBV18, the J gene TRBJ2-7, with TRBD1 matching over 7 bases. J gave up 2 bases and V 6 bases, and 4 bases lay outside the gene matches. The V gene's germline CDR1 is KGHSH and CDR2 LQKENI. This CDR3 comprises 13 residues. This chain's CDR3 is CASSSGTAYEQYV. For the CDR3, the DNA is TGTGCCAGCTCCTCCGGGACAGCCTACGAGCAGTACGTC.

V and J are TRBV12-3 or TRBV12-4 and TRBJ1-3; D ambiguous. The CDR3 runs 13 residues. V was cut by 6 bases and J by 4 bases, with 10 bases left in between. CDR3 amino acids: CASRSAGGNTIYF. CDR3 nucleotide sequence: TGTGCCAGCAGGTCCGCCGGAGGAAACACCATATATTTT.

The chain links TRBV9 to TRBJ1-1; a weak D match, TRBD1 (5 bases). The V gene's germline CDR1 is SGDLS and CDR2 YYNGEE. CDR3 size: 16 residues. The germline V and J ends were trimmed by 3 bases and 3 bases, with 18 bases remaining between them. CDR3 bases: TGTGCCAGCAGCGCCGACAGTAACAGACAAGACACTGAAGCTTTCTTT. Protein product: CASSADSNRQDTEAFF.